The 10 T cell receptor beta chains presented below share a single source sample, sequenced in a study of T cells in Graves' hyperthyroidism and ophthalmopathy. RNA transcripts provided the source from which TCR beta CDR3 regions were amplified. First-round RT-PCR targeting the TCR CDR3 was performed with the HTBI primer set. TCRdb reprocessed the multiplex PCR reads via MiXCR and lists one record per CDR3 protein. The sample has about 760,000 distinct CDR3 sequences; 35% are singletons. Input material: blood. These receptors originate from a woman in her 40s with Graves' hyperthyroidism.

The V and J genes are TRBV7-9 and TRBJ2-7; 9 positions match TRBD1. Germline V gene sequence: CDR1 SEHNR, CDR2 FQNEAQ (reference sequence). CDR3 length: 16 residues. V shed 5 bases, J shed 1 base, and the junction held 9 bases outside the gene matches. This CDR3 reads CASSPAGTGPSYEQYF. CDR3 DNA sequence: TGTGCCAGCAGCCCAGCCGGGACAGGGCCGTCCTACGAGCAGTACTTC.

This clonotype was counted a few times. The rearrangement links TRBV19 to TRBJ1-1, with D hard to call. The germline V gene encodes CDR1 LNHDA and CDR2 SQIVND (reference sequence). Trimming took off 3 bases at V and 1 base at J, with 12 bases between the two ends. This CDR3 is built from 15 residues. Written as DNA, the CDR3 is TGTGCCAGTAGTATCGTGGCCAGAGCGAACACTGAAGCTTTCTTT. It yields the protein CASSIVARANTEAFF.

The chain joins TRBV5-6 to TRBJ2-7; D is tentatively TRBD1 or TRBD2 (5 bases each). Germline V gene sequence: CDR1 SGHDT, CDR2 YYEEEE. This CDR3 has 16 residues. Deletions cut 5 bases from V and 1 base from J, with 19 bases between. The CDR3 DNA follows: TGTGCCAGCAGTTTTGAAACCGGGACCACTTCCTACGAGCAGTACTTC. Translation: CASSFETGTTSYEQYF.

J is TRBJ2-2 and V is TRBV7-9; 7 positions agree with TRBD2. Germline lookup yields CDR1 SEHNR and CDR2 FQNEAQ (reference sequence). This CDR3 has 16 amino acids. After removal of 1 base from V and 7 bases from J, the junction contained 9 bases not matched to a gene. The chain's CDR3 is CASSLVGLAVHGELFF. The CDR3, as DNA: TGTGCCAGCAGCTTAGTAGGGCTAGCGGTTCACGGGGAGCTGTTTTTT.

In this sample, this clonotype turned up many times. The chain uses TRBV10-3 and TRBJ1-1; TRBD1 agrees at 11 bases. Germline V CDR1 and CDR2: ENHRY, SYGVKD. The ends lost 11 bases at V and 6 bases at J; junction bases unmatched: 5. This CDR3 region has 12 residues. The chain's CDR3 is CASGQGDSEAFF. For the CDR3, the DNA is TGTGCCTCGGGACAGGGGGATTCTGAAGCTTTCTTT.

J is TRBJ2-7 and V is TRBV10-3; D uncertain. Germline CDR1 is ENHRY and CDR2 is SYGVKD. This CDR3 comprises 14 residues. V was pared by 0 bases and J by 7 bases, with 13 bases between. The CDR3 nucleotides are TGTGCCATCAGTGAGTCGGTGGAATGGAATGAGCAGTACTTC. As protein: CAISESVEWNEQYF.

The table lists this clonotype with a count of one. The genes are TRBV19 and TRBJ1-6; no definite D call. Germline V gene lookup returns CDR1 LNHDA and CDR2 SQIVND (reference sequence). This CDR3 contains 15 residues. V gave up 3 bases and J gave up 3 bases, with 9 bases separating them. CDR3 sequence reads: CASSIGGSYNSPLHF. CDR3 sequence (DNA): TGTGCCAGTAGTATCGGTGGCAGCTATAATTCACCCCTCCACTTT.

V and J are TRBV10-3 and TRBJ1-2, with TRBD1 as a possible D gene (5 bases). This CDR3 comprises 16 residues. Trimming took off 0 bases at V and 6 bases at J, with 17 bases between the two ends. In germline, CDR1 is ENHRY, CDR2 SYGVKD. CDR3 sequence reads: CAISESGDRQLHGYTF. The CDR3 bases are TGTGCCATCAGTGAGTCCGGGGACCGCCAACTCCATGGCTACACCTTC.

This clonotype was seen at least ten times. V gene TRBV19 combines with J gene TRBJ2-7; possible D gene TRBD2, 6 bases. The CDR3 runs to 13 residues. CDR1 is LNHDA, CDR2 SQIVND, per germline (reference sequence). Trimming cost V 5 bases and J 3 bases, with 11 bases left between them. Here the CDR3 reads CASSPGLNYEQYF. In DNA, the CDR3 is TGTGCCAGTAGTCCGGGACTTAACTACGAGCAGTACTTC.

CDR3 region: CASSLAPSGNYEQYF. CDR3 DNA: TGTGCCAGCAGCTTAGCGCCTAGCGGGAACTACGAGCAGTACTTC. The chain recombines TRBV7-6 with TRBJ2-7, with 9 bases identical to TRBD2. The CDR3 is 15 amino acids. Germline trimming cut 0 bases from V and 3 bases from J; bases unmatched to any gene: 3. The germline V gene has CDR1 SGHVS and CDR2 FNYEAQ.